The rows below give T cell receptor beta chains drawn from one sample of a study of T cell clusters in autoimmune cytopenias. After re-calling the multiplex PCR reads, TCRdb lists one entry per CDR3 protein, DNA absent. Recorded for this sample: some 4,900 distinct CDR3 sequences. The data also belong to a second study, concerning T cell repertoires in aging, cancer and after chemotherapy.

The sample was peripheral blood. The origin of the receptors is a human donor with chronic lymphocytic leukemia. The donor label of this sample is uncertain. The CDR3 runs from the conserved cysteine through the conserved F or W. Clone size is not always given. Where it is, it says once, few, many or a class for expanded clones.

v_gene,abundance,j_gene,CDR3aa
TRBV6-6,NA,TRBJ2-5,CASSYSKGRETQYF
TRBV27,NA,TRBJ2-5,CASSLLARETQYF
TRBV18,NA,TRBJ1-1,CASSPRTGNTEAFF
TRBV11-3,NA,TRBJ1-4,CASSSEGGVEKLFF
TRBV5-6,NA,TRBJ1-4,CASSLGRGLGEKLFF
TRBV29-1,medium-sized,TRBJ2-4,CSVPSGTGSYIQYF
TRBV28,NA,TRBJ1-5,CASSPMTGMNQPQHF
TRBV11-1,NA,TRBJ2-7,CASSLGPGLAVGQQYF
TRBV6-1,NA,TRBJ1-6,CASTTVQGSPLHF
TRBV5-4,medium-sized,TRBJ2-2,CASSLASVAAGELFF
TRBV19,medium-sized,TRBJ1-6,CASSSTGGYNSPLHF
TRBV4-3,NA,TRBJ1-2,CASSTLEGQGVGGYTF
TRBV6-5,medium-sized,TRBJ2-5,CASSYAWFGTQYF
TRBV9,NA,TRBJ2-2,CASSVGGGDTGELFF
TRBV7-9,NA,TRBJ2-7,CASSLGQGTPREQYF
TRBV7-6,NA,TRBJ1-1,CASSLSEDLGGTEAFF
TRBV6-5,NA,TRBJ2-2,CASKDHPRGHTGELFF
TRBV11-3,NA,TRBJ1-1,CASKFTGGSYTEAFF
TRBV7-6,NA,TRBJ1-1,CASSFGTGGRDTEAFF
TRBV27,medium-sized,TRBJ2-3,CAIGLAPDTQYF
TRBV5-1,NA,TRBJ1-3,CASSLAGMSGNTIYF
TRBV7-9,NA,TRBJ1-1,CASSLARTGKRTEAFF
TRBV12-3/TRBV12-4,NA,TRBJ1-6,CASSRRDGSGRILGKGSPLHF
TRBV6-6,NA,TRBJ1-3,CASTIGTVGNTIYF
TRBV28,NA,TRBJ1-5,CASTRDLGNQPQHF
TRBV10-3,NA,TRBJ2-3,CAMGGGKTGHTDTQYF
TRBV20-1,NA,TRBJ2-5,CSAWDSQETQYF
TRBV10-1,NA,TRBJ1-1,CASSDRVGTEAFF
TRBV6-4,NA,TRBJ1-5,CASSDRAGNQPQHF
TRBV19,NA,TRBJ2-1,CASSKSTSGGGITSGEQFF
TRBV10-3,NA,TRBJ2-5,CAISGGTSGGYTQYF
TRBV5-1,NA,TRBJ2-1,CASSKSGTGIYDEQFF
TRBV27,NA,TRBJ2-3,CASWSAGGHADTQYF
TRBV6-5,NA,TRBJ1-1,CASSKQGAEAFF
TRBV12-3/TRBV12-4,NA,TRBJ2-1,CASSFRAGLAGRSSYNEQFF